This is a list of T cell receptor beta chains from one sample in a study of blood T cell repertoires in COVID-19. Libraries were prepared by immunoSEQ multiplex PCR; TCRdb keeps only in-frame clonotypes and omits some of them. Here the sample spans roughly 250,000 clones, 82% being singletons. The sample was peripheral blood. The receptors originated from a woman over 75 with active or convalescent COVID-19. The conserved cysteine and the conserved F or W are not part of the CDR3 here. The D gene is left open where the match is weak.

J gene: TRBJ1-1; D gene: NA; V gene: TRBV4-1; CDR3 protein: ASSQDKSEAF
J gene: TRBJ1-3; D gene: NA; V gene: TRBV10-3; CDR3 protein: AISEGVLSGNTIY
J gene: TRBJ2-7; D gene: TRBD1; V gene: TRBV28; CDR3 protein: ASSLAGGTYEQY
J gene: TRBJ1-1; D gene: NA; V gene: TRBV6-1; CDR3 protein: ASSDMMAEEIF
J gene: TRBJ1-2; D gene: TRBD1; V gene: TRBV27; CDR3 protein: ASSLTRDSYGYT
J gene: TRBJ2-4; D gene: TRBD1; V gene: TRBV4-2; CDR3 protein: ASSQRQGPKNIQY
J gene: TRBJ1-4; D gene: NA; V gene: TRBV6-1; CDR3 protein: ASSEKVTRDEKLF
J gene: TRBJ1-5; D gene: NA; V gene: TRBV6-1; CDR3 protein: ASSEYRLAGQYSNQPQH
J gene: TRBJ1-2; D gene: TRBD1; V gene: TRBV27; CDR3 protein: ASSPNDRASYGYT
J gene: TRBJ2-2; D gene: NA; V gene: TRBV19; CDR3 protein: ASSTPMTGRNGELF
J gene: TRBJ1-1; D gene: NA; V gene: TRBV28; CDR3 protein: ASIQGMNTEAF
J gene: TRBJ1-4; D gene: NA; V gene: TRBV6-5; CDR3 protein: ASSYSGAIGEKLF
J gene: TRBJ2-7; D gene: NA; V gene: TRBV6-5; CDR3 protein: ASRLPLGGTYEQY
J gene: TRBJ1-6; D gene: NA; V gene: TRBV5-6; CDR3 protein: ASSSLGSPLH
J gene: TRBJ2-4; D gene: NA; V gene: TRBV14; CDR3 protein: ASSQGGESGLLAKNIQY
J gene: TRBJ2-7; D gene: TRBD2; V gene: TRBV6-5; CDR3 protein: ASQRGGVYEQY
J gene: TRBJ1-6; D gene: TRBD1; V gene: TRBV12-5; CDR3 protein: ASGPGTGGSHNSPLH
J gene: TRBJ1-6; D gene: NA; V gene: TRBV5-1; CDR3 protein: ASSPDRNNSPLH
J gene: TRBJ2-1; D gene: NA; V gene: TRBV24-1; CDR3 protein: ATSDGGLGYNEQF
J gene: TRBJ2-7; D gene: TRBD1; V gene: TRBV5-5; CDR3 protein: ASSLGPWDRSSYEQY
J gene: TRBJ1-1; D gene: NA; V gene: TRBV19; CDR3 protein: ASSPTTQLNTEAF
J gene: TRBJ2-5; D gene: NA; V gene: TRBV24-1; CDR3 protein: ATSDTTLETQY
J gene: TRBJ2-5; D gene: TRBD2; V gene: TRBV19; CDR3 protein: ASSRTHGAGGLQETQY
J gene: TRBJ1-4; D gene: TRBD1; V gene: TRBV19; CDR3 protein: ASSAGTGYEKLF
J gene: TRBJ2-1; D gene: NA; V gene: TRBV15; CDR3 protein: ATSRDSGASGVSYNEQF
J gene: TRBJ2-1; D gene: NA; V gene: TRBV19; CDR3 protein: ASSIIGYNEQF
J gene: TRBJ1-1; D gene: NA; V gene: TRBV5-1; CDR3 protein: ASSFSNRDTEAF
J gene: TRBJ2-2; D gene: TRBD2; V gene: TRBV7-9; CDR3 protein: ASTPRGLAGGYTGELF
J gene: TRBJ2-7; D gene: NA; V gene: TRBV20-1; CDR3 protein: SARVNYEQY
J gene: TRBJ1-5; D gene: NA; V gene: TRBV24-1; CDR3 protein: ATSDLRGGGNQPQH
J gene: TRBJ1-6; D gene: NA; V gene: TRBV7-2; CDR3 protein: ASSLAVSSYNSPLH
J gene: TRBJ2-1; D gene: NA; V gene: TRBV18; CDR3 protein: ASSDVRESSYNEQF
J gene: TRBJ1-5; D gene: NA; V gene: TRBV18; CDR3 protein: ASSTQSSNQPQH
J gene: TRBJ1-4; D gene: TRBD1; V gene: TRBV4-1; CDR3 protein: ASRPPGTGREKLF
J gene: TRBJ1-1; D gene: NA; V gene: TRBV23-1; CDR3 protein: ASSPGQRHQRTEAF
J gene: TRBJ1-3; D gene: NA; V gene: TRBV7-6; CDR3 protein: ASSLEQGHSGNTIY
J gene: TRBJ1-1; D gene: TRBD1; V gene: TRBV2; CDR3 protein: ASSGDRNTEAF
J gene: TRBJ1-1; D gene: NA; V gene: TRBV3-1/TRBV3-2; CDR3 protein: ASSFQMGGKEAF
J gene: TRBJ1-5; D gene: TRBD1; V gene: TRBV2; CDR3 protein: ASRTGNSNQPQH
J gene: TRBJ1-3; D gene: NA; V gene: TRBV19; CDR3 protein: ASSPGGSLSGNTIY
J gene: TRBJ2-1; D gene: TRBD1; V gene: TRBV5-4; CDR3 protein: ASSNPDRGANEQF
J gene: TRBJ2-2; D gene: NA; V gene: TRBV5-1; CDR3 protein: ASSLGLQPGELF